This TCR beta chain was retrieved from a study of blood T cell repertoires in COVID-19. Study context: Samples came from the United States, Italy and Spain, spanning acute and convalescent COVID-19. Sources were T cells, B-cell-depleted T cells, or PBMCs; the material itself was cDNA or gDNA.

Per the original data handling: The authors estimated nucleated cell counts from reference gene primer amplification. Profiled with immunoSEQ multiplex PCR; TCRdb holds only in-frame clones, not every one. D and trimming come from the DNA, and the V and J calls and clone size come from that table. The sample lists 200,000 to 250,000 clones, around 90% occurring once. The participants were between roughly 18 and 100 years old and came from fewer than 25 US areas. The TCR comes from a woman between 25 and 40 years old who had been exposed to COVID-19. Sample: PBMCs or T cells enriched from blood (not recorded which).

The CDR3 region is CASSPAGQQYF. The CDR3 nucleotides read TGTGCCAGCAGTCCCGCGGGGCAGCAGTATTTT. The rearrangement uses TRBV12-3 or TRBV12-4 and TRBJ2-3, with D possibly being TRBD2 (6 bases). The CDR3 totals 11 residues. Trimming cost V 5 bases and J 11 bases, with 11 bases left between them.